The 25 T cell receptor beta chains listed next were all sequenced from one sample in a study of blood T cells in healthy people across ages. A second roughly 7 to 11 cycle PCR used barcoded and J-beta primers. TCRdb re-derived calls from the 5' RACE reads in MiXCR, one entry per CDR3 protein. Seen here are under 950,000 distinct CDR3 sequences, 22% observed once, and the top ten hold roughly 22%. The sample was blood. All receptors come from a man in his 70s in good health.

The gene calls are TRBV25-1 and TRBJ1-1; perhaps TRBD1 as D (6 bases). The CDR3 is made up of 11 amino acids. The V gene lost 7 bases and the J gene lost 10 bases, with 13 bases spanning the gap. In germline, CDR1 is MGHDK, CDR2 SYGVNS. In nucleotides, the CDR3 is TGTGCCAGCACCGAAGCGGGGGCAGCTTTCTTT. It yields the protein CASTEAGAAFF.

This clonotype has more than one count but fewer than ten. The rearrangement links TRBV29-1 to TRBJ2-3; the match to TRBD2 covers 16 bases. V trimming: 6 bases; J trimming: 6 bases; junction bases outside the gene matches: 27. The CDR3 contains 22 residues. Germline V gene sequence: CDR1 SQVTM, CDR2 ANQGSEA. CDR3 nucleotides: TGCAGCGTCATGGGGGGACAGGGGCGAGCCGGGACTAGCGGGAGGGTTCCGGATACGCAGTATTTT. Translating it yields CSVMGGQGRAGTSGRVPDTQYF.

In the case of this clonotype: One end of the junction fails to match germline, which may point to a read error. This chain uses TRBV14 with TRBJ2-7; perhaps TRBD1 as D (6 bases). This CDR3 has 15 amino acids. Germline-derived CDR1 and CDR2 are SGHDN and FVKESK. The CDR3 DNA reads TGTGCCAGCAGCCATAAACAGGGAAGGACCTACGATCAGTACTTC. It is translated as CASSHKQGRTYDQYF.

V and J are TRBV5-1 and TRBJ2-3; D is unresolved. Germline lookup yields CDR1 SGHRS and CDR2 YFSETQ. V was shortened by 0 bases and J by 1 base, with 15 bases between the two germline ends. This CDR3 is built from 17 residues. The CDR3 is CASSLDTPGGGTDTQYF. The CDR3 DNA reads as TGCGCCAGCAGCTTGGACACCCCGGGCGGAGGCACAGATACGCAGTATTTT. The full variable domain, with the rest looked up from reference TRBV5-1 and TRBJ2-3, is KAGVTQTPRYLIKTRGQQVTLSCSPISGHRSVSWYQQTPGQGLQFLFEYFSETQRNKGNFPGRFSGRQFSNSRSEMNVSTLELGDSALYLCASSLDTPGGGTDTQYFGPGTRLTVL.

This clonotype was recorded a few times. This rearrangement joins TRBV12-5 to TRBJ2-5, with a weak D call TRBD1 (6 bases). Judging by the DNA end, TRBJ2-1 fits better; the J call may be wrong. Germline V lookup: CDR1 LGHNT, CDR2 FRNRAP. The CDR3 spans 12 residues. CDR3 protein: CASGGGREEQFF. CDR3 coding DNA: TGTGCTAGTGGAGGGGGACGCGAAGAGCAGTTCTTC.

Regarding this clonotype: A read error may account for a junction end that differs from germline. The chain's CDR3 is CSARGRDRGGGEKLFF. CDR3 in DNA: TGCAGTGCTAGGGGCCGGGACAGGGGAGGCGGTGAAAAGCTGTTTTTT. The chain uses TRBV20-1 and TRBJ1-4, with 10 bases matching TRBD1. The CDR3 runs 16 residues. From germline, CDR1 is DFQATT and CDR2 SNEGSKA (reference sequence).

The chain combines TRBV6-5 with TRBJ2-2; D is unresolved. Per germline, CDR1 MNHEY and CDR2 SVGAGI. Trimming stripped 0 bases from V and 4 bases from J, with 6 bases between. This CDR3 is 14 amino acids long. The CDR3 DNA reads as TGTGCCAGCAGTTACTCGATGGGCACCGGGGAGCTGTTTTTT. Its protein product is CASSYSMGTGELFF.

This chain connects TRBV6-5 to TRBJ1-1; D uncertain. The CDR3 spans 15 residues. CDR1 is MNHEY and CDR2 is SVGAGI in the germline V gene. The V and J ends lost 2 bases and 1 base respectively, with 11 bases between them. CDR3 DNA sequence: TGTGCCAGCAGTTACGGGCCGGAGAGGAACACTGAAGCTTTCTTT. Residues: CASSYGPERNTEAFF.

This clonotype was observed a few times. This sequence joins TRBV6-5 and TRBJ2-3; D may be TRBD1 or TRBD2 (5 bases each). CDR1 is MNHEY, CDR2 SVGAGI, per germline. This CDR3 is built from 12 residues. V dropped 0 bases and J dropped 8 bases, with 6 bases sitting between them. The CDR3 DNA follows: TGTGCCAGCAGTTACTCGAGGGGTACGCAGTATTTT. It yields the protein CASSYSRGTQYF.

The chain has TRBV12-3 or TRBV12-4 and TRBJ1-1; D not certain. CDR3 size: 11 residues. Trimming took 5 bases from V and 3 from J, leaving 4 bases between them. Here the CDR3 reads CASSADTEAFF. The CDR3 bases are TGTGCCAGCAGTGCGGACACTGAAGCTTTCTTT.

V gene TRBV6-5 combines with J gene TRBJ1-1; D call uncertain. Trimming took 4 bases from V and 2 from J, leaving 11 bases between them. CDR1 and CDR2 (germline): MNHEY, SVGAGI. The CDR3 covers 14 residues. The CDR3: CASSSVSSNTEAFF. Written as DNA, the CDR3 is TGTGCCAGCAGTTCCGTTTCATCCAACACTGAAGCTTTCTTT.

Here the CDR3 reads CASSLLNVLTF. In nucleotides, the CDR3 is TGTGCCAGCAGTCTACTCAACGTCCTGACTTTC. The rearrangement uses TRBV3-1 and TRBJ2-6, with D unresolved. Trimming removed 6 bases from V and 9 bases from J, with 6 bases in between. The CDR3 is 11 amino acids. Germline loops: CDR1 LGHDT, CDR2 YNNKEL (reference sequence).

This clonotype has only a few counts. The V and J genes are TRBV20-1 and TRBJ1-3; D call uncertain. Germline CDR1 DFQATT, CDR2 SNEGSKA (reference sequence). Trimming took off 3 bases at V and 0 bases at J, with 12 bases between the two ends. This CDR3 region has 15 residues. The CDR3 DNA sequence: TGCAGTGCTAGTCCGGGCCCTGACTCTGGAAACACCATATATTTT. Its protein product is CSASPGPDSGNTIYF.

The sample holds a few counts of this clonotype. Germline is not matched at one junction end, which may reflect a read error. The chain combines TRBV19 with TRBJ2-1, with 7 bases fitting TRBD2. The CDR3 length is 15 residues. Germline CDR1 reads LNHDA; CDR2 reads SQIVND (reference sequence). The CDR3 loop reads CASSIFGGKGNEQFF. For the CDR3, the DNA is TGTGCCAGTAGTATTTTCGGGGGGAAAGGCAATGAACAGTTCTTC.

This clonotype turned up a few times. This chain joins TRBV20-1 and TRBJ2-1; TRBD2 agrees at 9 bases. This CDR3 contains 16 residues. Germline V gene lookup returns CDR1 DFQATT and CDR2 SNEGSKA (reference sequence). The ends lost 0 bases at V and 9 bases at J; junction bases unmatched: 12. In nucleotides, the CDR3 is TGCAGTGCTAGAGAGACGGGGCGGGAGGGCCTAAGTGAGCAGTTCTTC. As protein: CSARETGREGLSEQFF.

CDR3 protein: CASSSRLVRSGANVLTF. CDR3 DNA: TGTGCCAGCAGTTCCCGACTGGTCCGCTCTGGGGCCAACGTCCTGACTTTC. The gene calls are TRBV28 and TRBJ2-6; D remains unclear. The germline V gene encodes CDR1 MDHEN and CDR2 SYDVKM. The CDR3 has 17 amino acids. Trimming removed 4 bases from V and 0 bases from J, with 13 bases in between.

On this clonotype itself: As the CDR3 is not closed by the conserved phenylalanine or tryptophan, this likely results from a read error. The chain links TRBV19 to TRBJ2-1; tentative D call: TRBD1 (6 bases). V lost 5 bases, J lost 2 bases, and 13 bases lay in between. CDR3 length equals 15 residues. Germline CDR1 is LNHDA and CDR2 is SQIVND (reference sequence). CDR3 amino acids: CASSSQGSAYNEQFS. The CDR3 DNA reads TGTGCCAGTAGTTCCCAGGGGAGCGCCTACAATGAGCAGTTCTCC.

This clonotype was seen only a few times. This chain links TRBV4-2 with TRBJ1-1; 10 nucleotides align to TRBD1. Germline V lookup: CDR1 LGHNA, CDR2 YNFKEQ. V lost 3 bases, J lost 5 bases, and 6 bases stayed unmatched. The CDR3 extends over 15 amino acids. CDR3 coding DNA: TGTGCCAGCAGCCACAGACAGGGGGCGCGAACTGAAGCTTTCTTT. Its translation: CASSHRQGARTEAFF.

This chain joins TRBV3-1 and TRBJ2-3, with 11 positions matching TRBD2. The CDR3 consists of 16 residues. J was trimmed by 4 bases and V by 4 bases; bases with no gene match: 7. The V gene's germline CDR1 is LGHDT and CDR2 YNNKEL (reference sequence). In DNA, the CDR3 is TGTGCCAGCAGCCTCTATAGCGGGGGGGCTTCAGATACGCAGTATTTT. It encodes CASSLYSGGASDTQYF.

The chain recombines TRBV4-3 with TRBJ2-3; 8 nucleotides align to TRBD2. The CDR3 is 20 amino acids. V dropped 0 bases and J dropped 1; count of bases not matched to a gene: 15. From germline, CDR1 is LGHNA and CDR2 YSLEER. The CDR3 sequence is CASSQDGSSGRGKGTDTQYF. The DNA for the CDR3 is TGCGCCAGCAGCCAAGATGGTTCGAGCGGGAGAGGTAAAGGCACAGATACGCAGTATTTT.

This chain connects TRBV28 to TRBJ2-1; 7 nucleotides align to TRBD1. The CDR3 sequence is 17 residues long. J gave up 8 bases and V 5 bases, and 18 bases lay outside the gene matches. The V gene's germline CDR1 is MDHEN and CDR2 SYDVKM. Here the CDR3 reads CASSPNSVRGPWDEQFF. Written as DNA, the CDR3 is TGTGCCAGCAGTCCTAATTCGGTGAGGGGGCCGTGGGATGAGCAGTTCTTC.

The chain recombines TRBV5-1 with TRBJ2-3, with 9 bases matching TRBD2. CDR3 length: 16 amino acids. V shed 4 bases and J 6 bases; nucleotides not matched to a gene: 12. The germline gives CDR1 SGHRS, CDR2 YFSETQ. The CDR3 nucleotides read TGCGCCAGCAGCATCGGGGGTAGCGGGGGTTCGGATACGCAGTATTTT. Translated, it gives CASSIGGSGGSDTQYF.

A few counts support this clonotype. The chain employs TRBV12-3 or TRBV12-4 and TRBJ2-3; D perhaps matches TRBD1 (7 bases). CDR3 size: 17 residues. The ends were cut back, 0 bases at V and 0 bases at J, with 13 bases in the middle. CDR3 protein: CASSLAKQGGSTDTQYF. The CDR3 DNA is TGTGCCAGCAGTTTAGCCAAGCAGGGGGGAAGCACAGATACGCAGTATTTT.

Regarding this clonotype: At one end, the junction sequence differs from germline, possibly due to a read error. The chain uses TRBV14 and TRBJ2-5; weak D call: TRBD2 (6 bases). The CDR3 contains 13 residues. Germline V gene lookup returns CDR1 SGHDN and CDR2 FVKESK. CDR3 region: CASGQGLGETQYF. CDR3 DNA sequence: TGTGCCAGCGGCCAGGGACTGGGAGAGACCCAGTACTTC.

This clonotype was recorded at least ten times. This rearrangement joins TRBV5-1 to TRBJ1-4; D gene uncertain. With 0 bases removed from V and 4 bases from J, the gap between germline ends came to 16 bases. Germline loops: CDR1 SGHRS, CDR2 YFSETQ. The length of the CDR3 is 17 residues. The CDR3 region has the DNA TGCGCCAGCAGCTTGGCCGTCGGTTCGGGTGGTAATGAAAAACTGTTTTTT. Its protein is CASSLAVGSGGNEKLFF.